The 24 T cell receptor beta chains below were found in one sample sequenced in a study of regulatory T cells in long-lasting Graves disease. Documented time point: newly diagnosed GD, antithyroid drugs for less than 3 months. Following extraction of RNA from PBMCs, that RNA was used to make the TCR library. TCR beta libraries were built with iRepertoire HTBI primers and Arm-PCR of CDR3 regions. TCRdb reprocessed the multiplex PCR reads via MiXCR and lists one record per CDR3 protein. The sample records hundreds of thousands of distinct CDR3 sequences, around 13% being singletons. The sample was also reused in another study, on T cells in Graves' hyperthyroidism and ophthalmopathy.

Sequencing used peripheral blood mononuclear cells (PBMCs), obtained at new diagnosis, from a patient treated with antithyroid drugs. The receptor source for this set is a woman aged 25-40 years with Graves disease.

This clonotype was counted at least ten times. This sequence joins TRBV19 and TRBJ2-1, with 12 nucleotides matching TRBD2. Germline V CDR1 and CDR2: LNHDA, SQIVND (reference sequence). The CDR3 contains 15 residues. V lost 9 bases, J lost 7 bases, and 10 bases stayed unmatched. In DNA, the CDR3 is TGTGCCAGCGGACTAGCGGGACCAATTAAGAATGAGCAGTTCTTC. Encoded protein: CASGLAGPIKNEQFF.

This clonotype was observed a few times. The V gene is TRBV4-2, the J gene TRBJ1-5; TRBD1 agrees at 7 bases. V shed 0 bases, J shed 4 bases, and the junction held 6 bases outside the gene matches. The germline gives CDR1 LGHNA, CDR2 YNFKEQ. This CDR3 is built from 16 residues. DNA for the CDR3: TGTGCCAGCAGCCAAGACGAGGGACAGACTAATCAGCCCCAGCATTTT. It specifies CASSQDEGQTNQPQHF.

This clonotype showed up many times. CDR3 nucleotides: TGCGCCAGCAGCCAAGATCGGAAAGGGAGGCCCTTTCAGCCCCAGCATTTT. Translating gives CASSQDRKGRPFQPQHF. V and J are TRBV4-1 and TRBJ1-5, with no clear D. Germline V gene data show CDR1 as MGHRA and CDR2 as YSYEKL. The CDR3 runs 17 residues. Trimming removed 0 bases from V and 6 bases from J, with 18 bases in between.

V gene TRBV20-1 combines with J gene TRBJ1-2, with D perhaps TRBD1 (6 bases). V lost 4 bases, J lost 0 bases, and 12 bases lay in between. The CDR3 covers 14 residues. From germline, CDR1 is DFQATT and CDR2 SNEGSKA (reference sequence). In DNA form, the CDR3 reads TGCAGTGCTAAAGAGGGGGGTACTAACTATGGCTACACCTTC. It is translated as CSAKEGGTNYGYTF.

This clonotype was counted a few times. The chain joins TRBV7-9 to TRBJ1-2; maybe TRBD1 (5 bases). Germline V gene lookup returns CDR1 SEHNR and CDR2 FQNEAQ (reference sequence). This CDR3 spans 13 amino acids. The germline V and J ends were trimmed by 5 bases and 8 bases, with 15 bases remaining between them. CDR3: CASSSWDHQGYTF. DNA for the CDR3: TGTGCCAGCAGCAGTTGGGACCACCAGGGCTACACCTTC.

The chain recombines TRBV7-8 with TRBJ1-3; possibly TRBD1 for D (5 bases). CDR1 is SGHVS and CDR2 is FQNEAQ in the germline V gene. V was pared by 5 bases and J by 0 bases, with 17 bases between. This CDR3 has 17 amino acids. CDR3 sequence (DNA): TGTGCCAGCAGCGCCTCCGGGACCGGTAGCTCTGGAAACACCATATATTTT. It is translated as CASSASGTGSSGNTIYF. The variable domain in full, completed from reference TRBV7-8 and TRBJ1-3, reads GAGVSQSPRYKVAKRGQDVALRCDPISGHVSLFWYQQALGQGPEFLTYFQNEAQLDKSGLPSDRFFAERPEGSVSTLKIQRTQQEDSAVYLCASSASGTGSSGNTIYFGEGSWLTVV.

The J gene is TRBJ2-3, the V gene TRBV19; D uncertain. CDR3 length equals 18 residues. Deletions cut 5 bases from V and 0 bases from J, with 21 bases between. Germline V gives CDR1 LNHDA, CDR2 SQIVND (reference sequence). CDR3 sequence: CASSPPIGQRPSTDTQYF. The CDR3 bases are TGTGCCAGTAGTCCCCCGATCGGTCAGAGGCCTAGCACAGATACGCAGTATTTT.

The table lists this clonotype with a few counts. The chain joins TRBV2 to TRBJ1-5; unclear D gene. V was pared by 5 bases and J by 2 bases, with 10 bases between. CDR3 size: 14 residues. In germline, CDR1 is SNHLY, CDR2 FYNNEI. The CDR3 coding sequence is TGTGCCAGCAGTCAAGGGCATGGCAATCAGCCCCAGCATTTT. This translates into CASSQGHGNQPQHF.

The table lists this clonotype with many counts. V and J are TRBV3-1 and TRBJ2-1; D not resolved. The CDR3 runs 14 residues. V dropped 3 bases and J dropped 10 bases, with 16 bases sitting between them. The germline V gene has CDR1 LGHDT and CDR2 YNNKEL (reference sequence). The CDR3 nucleotides read TGTGCCAGCAGCCAGAGTATCGGAGACGTGGAGCAGTTCTTC. This codes for CASSQSIGDVEQFF.

This clonotype was seen at least ten times. The rearrangement joins TRBV20-1 to TRBJ1-4; weak D call: TRBD1 (5 bases). Looked up from germline, CDR1 is DFQATT and CDR2 is SNEGSKA (reference sequence). The CDR3 has 15 amino acids. V lost 0 bases to trimming and J lost 8 bases, with 16 bases between them. CDR3 in DNA: TGCAGTGCTAGAGATTCAGGCAGGGTTAGCGAAAAACTGTTTTTT. Translating it yields CSARDSGRVSEKLFF.

This clonotype appeared many times. The chain couples TRBV18 to TRBJ2-5; possibly TRBD1 for D (6 bases). Per the germline V gene, CDR1 is KGHSH and CDR2 is LQKENI. Between the trimmed V and J ends, which lost 3 bases and 4 bases, there was a span of 9 bases. CDR3 length: 13 amino acids. The CDR3 loop reads CASSPSRGETQYF. The CDR3, as DNA: TGTGCCAGCTCACCCAGCAGGGGAGAGACCCAGTACTTC.

This clonotype was seen repeatedly, ten times or more. V gene TRBV30 combines with J gene TRBJ2-7; D possibly uses TRBD1 or TRBD2 (5 bases each). Trimming stripped 7 bases from V and 3 bases from J, with 19 bases between. The CDR3 has 14 residues. CDR1 GTSNPN and CDR2 SVGIG come from the germline V gene (reference sequence). The CDR3 sequence is CAYRDPSRSYEQYF. The CDR3 bases are TGTGCCTACCGGGACCCTAGCCGAAGCTACGAGCAGTACTTC.

This clonotype appeared many times. The J gene is TRBJ1-1, the V gene TRBV2; 7 positions agree with TRBD1. Germline V lookup: CDR1 SNHLY, CDR2 FYNNEI. CDR3 size: 16 residues. V shed 6 bases, J shed 0 bases, and the junction held 10 bases outside the gene matches. The CDR3 nucleotides are TGTGCCAGCAGCAAACGACAGGGAACGATGAACACTGAAGCTTTCTTT. Its protein product is CASSKRQGTMNTEAFF.

As to this clonotype: With a much larger clone just one base away, this may be a read error. The rearrangement joins TRBV2 to TRBJ2-7; D ambiguous. This CDR3 region has 12 residues. Per the germline V gene, CDR1 is SNHLY and CDR2 is FYNNEI. CDR3 in amino acids: CAGSSEGYEQYF. Written as DNA, the CDR3 is TGTGCCGGCAGTTCGGAAGGGTACGAGCAGTACTTC.

In its sample, this clonotype was seen a few times. The chain couples TRBV9 to TRBJ2-1; 7 bases match TRBD1. This CDR3 contains 15 residues. The germline CDR1 and CDR2 sequences are SGDLS and YYNGEE. J gave up 5 bases and V 3 bases, and 8 bases lay outside the gene matches. In DNA, the CDR3 is TGTGCCAGCAGCGAGACAGGGATCCACCACAATGAGCAGTTCTTC. It is translated as CASSETGIHHNEQFF.

In its sample, this clonotype was seen many times. The chain employs TRBV7-2 and TRBJ2-7, with D possibly matching TRBD2 (6 bases). There are 13 residues in the CDR3. V gave up 0 bases and J gave up 3 bases, with 6 bases separating them. Germline CDR1 reads SGHTA; CDR2 reads FQGNSA. The CDR3 region is CASSLARDYEQYF. For the CDR3, the DNA is TGTGCCAGCAGCTTAGCGCGGGACTACGAGCAGTACTTC.

The sample holds a few counts of this clonotype. The rearrangement joins TRBV4-1 to TRBJ2-1, with 7 nucleotides matching TRBD1. Germline CDR1 is MGHRA and CDR2 is YSYEKL. The CDR3 length is 14 residues. Unmatched junction bases numbered 4, after V lost 2 bases and J lost 6 bases. CDR3 nucleotide sequence: TGCGCCAGCAGCCAAAGAGGGGGCGGCAATGAGCAGTTCTTC. It specifies CASSQRGGGNEQFF.

This clonotype was observed a handful of times. At one end the junction does not follow the germline gene, possibly because of a read error. The CDR3 loop is CASSLRKGYSGNTVYF. The CDR3 DNA follows: TGTGCCAGCAGTTTGCGGAAGGGGTACTCTGGAAACACCGTATATTTT. The V gene is TRBV12-3 or TRBV12-4, the J gene TRBJ1-3; a weak D match, TRBD1 (5 bases). The CDR3 length is 16 residues.

This clonotype was observed at least ten times. The chain is built from TRBV11-2 and TRBJ1-3; the D is unclear. The germline CDR1 and CDR2 sequences are SGHAT and FQNNGV. V was pared by 1 base and J by 4 bases, with 14 bases between. The CDR3 runs 16 residues. CDR3 in DNA: TGTGCCAGCAGCTTAGCTAGCCGGATTTCCGGAAACACCATATATTTT. Translated, it gives CASSLASRISGNTIYF.

The sample holds a few counts of this clonotype. CDR3 coding DNA: TGTGCCAGCAGTAAACCCGGGACTTTCAGTGAGCAGTTCTTC. Translation gives CASSKPGTFSEQFF. J is TRBJ2-1 and V is TRBV25-1; weak D call: TRBD2 (6 bases). Germline CDR1 MGHDK, CDR2 SYGVNS. Between the trimmed V and J ends, which lost 5 bases and 9 bases, there was a span of 17 bases. The CDR3 totals 14 residues.

The chain links TRBV19 to TRBJ1-1; 10 bases match TRBD1. This CDR3 has 14 amino acids. The germline CDR1 and CDR2 sequences are LNHDA and SQIVND (reference sequence). Germline trimming cut 5 bases from V and 5 bases from J; bases unmatched to any gene: 5. CDR3: CASSVDRGLTEAFF. The DNA for the CDR3 is TGTGCCAGTAGTGTTGACAGGGGGCTTACTGAAGCTTTCTTT.

Many counts were recorded for this clonotype. This chain uses TRBV11-2 with TRBJ2-2, with 8 positions matching TRBD2. With 0 bases clipped from V and 4 bases from J, the junction kept 19 bases outside the gene matches. The CDR3 length is 21 residues. CDR1 is SGHAT and CDR2 is FQNNGV in the germline V gene. CDR3 sequence (DNA): TGTGCCAGCAGCTTAGATGGTATCCCGCTCGGAGCGGGAGTATCCACCGGGGAGCTGTTTTTT. Amino acids: CASSLDGIPLGAGVSTGELFF.

This clonotype was counted ten times or more. The chain recombines TRBV18 with TRBJ1-1; 7 nucleotides align to TRBD1. The CDR3 spans 15 residues. The V gene end was trimmed by 3 bases and the J gene end by 4 bases; junction bases not matched to a gene: 8. Looked up from germline, CDR1 is KGHSH and CDR2 is LQKENI. CDR3 nucleotides: TGTGCCAGCTCACCCGGGGACAGCTCGAGCACTGAAGCTTTCTTT. Residues: CASSPGDSSSTEAFF.

This clonotype was seen at least ten times. The chain has TRBV9 and TRBJ2-7; 8 bases map to TRBD1. Unmatched junction bases numbered 1, after V lost 2 bases and J lost 3 bases. The germline gives CDR1 SGDLS, CDR2 YYNGEE. The CDR3 is 13 amino acids. In DNA form, the CDR3 reads TGTGCCAGCAGCGTGACAGGGGACTACGAGCAGTACTTC. This gives the protein CASSVTGDYEQYF.